The present T cell receptor (beta chain) was sequenced within a study of circulating CD8 cells and anti-PD-1 response in melanoma. Study at large: Six of 13 patients had prior targeted therapy or immunotherapy; seven did not.

The QIAseq Immune Repertoire TCR panel built the libraries from approximately 15 ng of total RNA. TCRdb fed the reads into MiXCR, producing one record per CDR3 protein. The table includes hundreds of distinct CDR3 sequences, roughly 8.8% detected once. Germline values: CDR1 MNHEY, CDR2 SMNVEV (reference sequence). The CDR3 consists of 13 residues. Deletions cut 5 bases from V and 1 base from J, with 8 bases between. Live CD3+CD8+TCRalphabeta+ cells were sorted into four subsets by PD-1 and/or TIGIT. This clonotype is classed as hyperexpanded. Its specificity is not known. General observations from the study: Only baseline and M1 samples entered the published repertoire comparisons. Expanded sorted subsets were checked for tumor reactivity using peptides. Some patients were treatment-naive; others were previously treated.

The clonotype comes from a human donor with melanoma. Sequenced here: CD8+ T cells from PBMCs, sampled at baseline or after one month of anti-PD-1 therapy (not recorded which). This rearrangement joins TRBV27 to TRBJ2-5, with D unresolved. Here the CDR3 reads CASSRVVQETQYF. CDR3 bases: TGTGCCAGCAGTCGGGTAGTCCAAGAGACCCAGTACTTC.